Listed here are 28 T cell receptor beta chains from one sample, sequenced in a study of cytomegalovirus exposure and HLA in healthy donors. The PCR ran on 60 Vbeta and 13 Jbeta primers. Profiling relied on immunoSEQ multiplex PCR, and the TCRdb table lists in-frame clones only, not all of them. The data show 160,000 or so clones, 75% to 80% seen once. The sample comprised PBMCs. Receptor source: a man aged 40-55 years in good health and CMV-seropositive.

The CDR3 DNA follows: TGTGCCAGTAGTATCCTAGCGGGAGTCACAGATACGCAGTATTTT. Translating gives CASSILAGVTDTQYF. V usage is TRBV19 and J usage is TRBJ2-3, with TRBD2 matching over 10 bases. Trimming at V came to 3 bases and at J to 2 bases, leaving 2 bases not matched to a gene. The CDR3 consists of 15 residues. Per germline, CDR1 LNHDA and CDR2 SQIVND (reference sequence). Based on the CDR3 plus reference TRBV19 and TRBJ2-3, the full variable domain is DGGITQSPKYLFRKEGQNVTLSCEQNLNHDAMYWYRQDPGQGLRLIYYSQIVNDFQKGDIAEGYSVSREKKESFPLTVTSAQKNPTAFYLCASSILAGVTDTQYFGPGTRLTVL.

V gene TRBV10-1 combines with J gene TRBJ2-6; 8 bases align to TRBD1. The V gene's germline CDR1 is WNHNN and CDR2 SYGVQD (reference sequence). Germline trimming cut 8 bases from V and 2 bases from J; bases unmatched to any gene: 11. This CDR3 is 17 amino acids long. CDR3 in amino acids: CASLRTGTIPGANVLTF. In nucleotides, the CDR3 is TGCGCCAGCCTACGGACAGGGACCATACCTGGGGCCAACGTCCTGACTTTC.

The CDR3 loop reads CASRRAGGAYEQYF. CDR3 sequence (DNA): TGTGCCAGCAGGAGAGCGGGAGGCGCCTACGAGCAGTACTTC. The rearrangement uses TRBV25-1 and TRBJ2-7; 9 bases align to TRBD2. V lost 6 bases to trimming and J lost 2 bases; unmatched junction nucleotides: 5. In germline, CDR1 is MGHDK, CDR2 SYGVNS. This CDR3 spans 14 amino acids.

The chain recombines TRBV10-3 with TRBJ2-5, with 9 bases matching TRBD2. Germline V gene sequence: CDR1 ENHRY, CDR2 SYGVKD. The CDR3 sequence is 14 residues long. With V trimmed by 4 bases and J by 5 bases, 5 bases remained unmatched. Here the CDR3 reads CAISGLAGPETQYF. As DNA, the CDR3 is TGTGCCATCAGTGGCCTAGCGGGACCCGAGACCCAGTACTTC.

The V gene is TRBV30, the J gene TRBJ1-2; D unresolved. The CDR3 is 12 amino acids. Trimming stripped 3 bases from V and 8 bases from J, with 13 bases between. CDR1 and CDR2 (germline): GTSNPN, SVGIG (reference sequence). Written as DNA, the CDR3 is TGTGCCTGGAGGTGGCCCACGGAGGGCTACACCTTC. Its protein is CAWRWPTEGYTF.

The genes are TRBV5-8 and TRBJ1-1, with D unresolved. V was shortened by 1 base and J by 2 bases, with 9 bases between the two germline ends. The germline V gene encodes CDR1 SGHTS and CDR2 YDEGEE. The CDR3 is made up of 14 amino acids. DNA for the CDR3: TGTGCCAGCAGCTTGAGCTCTCTTAACACTGAAGCTTTCTTT. Translation gives CASSLSSLNTEAFF.

The J gene is TRBJ2-1, the V gene TRBV5-1, with TRBD2 identical over 13 bases. The CDR3 consists of 15 residues. CDR1 is SGHRS and CDR2 is YFSETQ in the germline V gene. Trimming at V came to 4 bases and at J to 10 bases, leaving 8 bases not matched to a gene. The CDR3 loop is CASSPRTSGSGEQFF. The CDR3 DNA reads TGCGCCAGCAGCCCCAGGACTAGCGGGAGCGGGGAGCAGTTCTTC.

The rearrangement uses TRBV27 and TRBJ1-2; 7 nucleotides agree with TRBD1. This CDR3 spans 13 amino acids. The V gene's germline CDR1 is MNHEY and CDR2 SMNVEV (reference sequence). The V gene end was trimmed by 5 bases and the J gene end by 2 bases; junction bases not matched to a gene: 2. CDR3 DNA: TGTGCCAGCAGTGGGGGACAGAACTATGGCTACACCTTC. Translation gives CASSGGQNYGYTF.

The chain is built from TRBV5-1 and TRBJ2-3, with D uncertain. This CDR3 is 12 amino acids long. V was cut by 4 bases and J by 0 bases, with 3 bases left in between. Germline loops: CDR1 SGHRS, CDR2 YFSETQ. CDR3 residues: CASSRSTDTQYF. CDR3 DNA: TGCGCCAGCAGCCGGAGCACAGATACGCAGTATTTT.

The chain uses TRBV7-9 and TRBJ1-3, with D unresolved. This CDR3 is 14 amino acids long. Germline CDR1 and CDR2: SEHNR and FQNEAQ (reference sequence). The germline V and J ends were trimmed by 1 base and 0 bases, with 4 bases remaining between them. CDR3 loop: CASSLDNSGNTIYF. CDR3 DNA: TGTGCCAGCAGCTTAGACAACTCTGGAAACACCATATATTTT.

This chain links TRBV5-1 with TRBJ2-2, with 11 bases identical to TRBD2. The CDR3 length is 17 residues. Germline V gene lookup returns CDR1 SGHRS and CDR2 YFSETQ. Trimming removed 0 bases from V and 2 bases from J; junction bases left unmatched: 3. The CDR3 bases are TGCGCCAGCAGCTTGGGGACTAGCGGGCTAAACACCGGGGAGCTGTTTTTT. It is translated as CASSLGTSGLNTGELFF.

V gene TRBV19 combines with J gene TRBJ1-5; D gene ambiguous. This CDR3 has 13 amino acids. Germline V gene data show CDR1 as LNHDA and CDR2 as SQIVND (reference sequence). Trimming pared 3 bases from V and 5 bases from J, leaving 8 bases between. The CDR3 bases are TGTGCCAGTAGTATTGGTCGGGATCAGCCCCAGCATTTT. It encodes CASSIGRDQPQHF.

The V call is TRBV7-9, the J call TRBJ1-4; D gene ambiguous. The CDR3 has 12 residues. Germline CDR1 SEHNR, CDR2 FQNEAQ (reference sequence). Trimming stripped 5 bases from V and 8 bases from J, with 9 bases between. CDR3 in amino acids: CASSLIEEKLFF. The CDR3 DNA is TGTGCCAGCAGCCTGATAGAGGAAAAACTGTTTTTT. The variable domain in full, with the rest retrieved from reference TRBV7-9 and TRBJ1-4, is DTGVSQNPRHKITKRGQNVTFRCDPISEHNRLYWYRQTLGQGPEFLTYFQNEAQLEKSRLLSDRFSAERPKGSFSTLEIQRTEQGDSAMYLCASSLIEEKLFFGSGTQLSVL.

The rearrangement uses TRBV30 and TRBJ2-1, with TRBD2 as a possible D gene (6 bases). Between the trimmed V and J ends, which lost 5 bases and 15 bases, there was a span of 17 bases. The CDR3 length is 11 residues. Looked up from germline, CDR1 is GTSNPN and CDR2 is SVGIG (reference sequence). The CDR3 loop is CAWGFSGLAFF. The CDR3 DNA reads TGTGCCTGGGGGTTTTCGGGACTTGCGTTCTTC.

The chain couples TRBV30 to TRBJ1-1; unclear D gene. Germline V gene sequence: CDR1 GTSNPN, CDR2 SVGIG (reference sequence). The CDR3 has 11 residues. V lost 5 bases to trimming and J lost 6 bases, with 10 bases between them. CDR3 sequence (DNA): TGTGCCTGGGGGAGATGGGCTGAAGCTTTCTTT. It is translated as CAWGRWAEAFF.

The chain uses TRBV29-1 and TRBJ1-1; D gene ambiguous. The germline V and J ends were trimmed by 8 bases and 2 bases, with 9 bases remaining between them. Germline V CDR1 and CDR2: SQVTM, ANQGSEA. The CDR3 contains 11 residues. The CDR3 bases are TGCAGCCCGTACATAAACACTGAAGCTTTCTTT. This gives the protein CSPYINTEAFF.

This clone has only one observation. No DNA is shown, since the ends of the CDR3 on it are uncertain; the CDR3 is the one TCRdb lists. The sample contains more than one DNA sequence encoding this CDR3. The V gene is TRBV28, the J gene TRBJ1-1. The CDR3 has 12 amino acids, counting both end residues. CDR1 and CDR2 from the germline V gene are MDHEN and SYDVKM. The CDR3: CASSSSNTEAFF.

V and J are TRBV6-6 and TRBJ2-1, with D tentatively TRBD2 (6 bases). The V gene's germline CDR1 is MNHNY and CDR2 SVGAGI (reference sequence). V dropped 6 bases and J dropped 9 bases, with 9 bases sitting between them. The CDR3 length is 11 residues. In DNA form, the CDR3 reads TGTGCCAGCAGCTCGCGGGGTGAGCAGTTCTTC. Translated, it gives CASSSRGEQFF.

V usage is TRBV2 and J usage is TRBJ1-5; no firm D call. The germline V gene encodes CDR1 SNHLY and CDR2 FYNNEI. This CDR3 region has 13 residues. Trimming left V 3 bases short and J 5 bases short, with 8 bases between. The CDR3 sequence: CASSEGGDQPQHF. CDR3 sequence (DNA): TGTGCCAGCAGTGAGGGAGGAGATCAGCCCCAGCATTTT.

This sequence joins TRBV9 and TRBJ1-4, with 8 bases fitting TRBD1. Losses at the gene ends were 4 bases for V and 4 bases for J; bases not matched to a gene: 3. There are 14 residues in the CDR3. Germline V gene data show CDR1 as SGDLS and CDR2 as YYNGEE. CDR3 residues: CASSRTGSNEKLFF. Written as DNA, the CDR3 is TGTGCCAGCAGCAGGACAGGGAGTAATGAAAAACTGTTTTTT. Using reference TRBV9 and TRBJ1-4 for the parts outside the CDR3, the full variable domain is DSGVTQTPKHLITATGQRVTLRCSPRSGDLSVYWYQQSLDQGLQFLIQYYNGEERAKGNILERFSAQQFPDLHSELNLSSLELGDSALYFCASSRTGSNEKLFFGSGTQLSVL.

V gene TRBV27 combines with J gene TRBJ2-2, with D perhaps matching TRBD2 (6 bases). V gave up 7 bases and J gave up 4 bases, with 16 bases separating them. CDR3 size: 15 residues. Germline loops: CDR1 MNHEY, CDR2 SMNVEV (reference sequence). CDR3 amino acids: CASTPLGRGTGELFF. The CDR3 DNA sequence: TGTGCCAGCACCCCCCTCGGGAGAGGCACCGGGGAGCTGTTTTTT.

This clone appeared a few times. The chain recombines TRBV4-1 with TRBJ2-7, with 9 bases matching TRBD1. CDR3 length: 15 amino acids. CDR1 MGHRA and CDR2 YSYEKL come from the germline V gene. Trimming cost V 3 bases and J 2 bases; bases outside gene matches: 5. The CDR3 region is CASSHLTGGAYEQYF. DNA for the CDR3: TGCGCCAGCAGCCACCTGACAGGGGGGGCCTACGAGCAGTACTTC.

Only a few counts were recorded for this clone. V gene TRBV6-5 combines with J gene TRBJ2-5; TRBD2 matches at 8 bases. This CDR3 is built from 14 residues. Germline V lookup: CDR1 MNHEY, CDR2 SVGAGI. J lost 7 bases, V lost 4 bases, and 8 bases had no gene match. The CDR3 here is CASSSRGLAGTQYF. CDR3 in DNA: TGTGCCAGCAGTTCCCGAGGACTAGCCGGGACCCAGTACTTC.

The rearrangement links TRBV28 to TRBJ2-1, with D possibly TRBD2 on 6 matching bases. The CDR3 has 14 amino acids. V was clipped by 2 bases and J by 7 bases, with 12 bases between them. Germline V CDR1 and CDR2: MDHEN, SYDVKM. In nucleotides, the CDR3 is TGTGCCAGCAGTTTAGGGACTTCTTGGAATGAGCAGTTCTTC. It yields the protein CASSLGTSWNEQFF.

This rearrangement joins TRBV29-1 to TRBJ1-1; 9 bases are shared with TRBD1. This CDR3 comprises 14 residues. The J segment lost 0 bases and the V segment lost 7 bases, leaving 6 bases of the junction unmatched. Germline V gives CDR1 SQVTM, CDR2 ANQGSEA. The chain's CDR3 is CSGTGVLMNTEAFF. CDR3 bases: TGCAGCGGGACAGGGGTCCTCATGAACACTGAAGCTTTCTTT.

This chain connects TRBV9 to TRBJ1-6; 7 bases match TRBD1. Germline CDR1 and CDR2: SGDLS and YYNGEE. The CDR3 runs 18 residues. V gave up 2 bases and J gave up 7 bases; unmatched junction bases: 15. The CDR3 DNA reads as TGTGCCAGCAGCGTGGGACGACAGGGTGATTTATACAATTCACCCCTCCACTTT. Translating it yields CASSVGRQGDLYNSPLHF.

This clone was detected only once. The chain employs TRBV28 and TRBJ1-2; 9 bases agree with TRBD1. Germline V CDR1 and CDR2: MDHEN, SYDVKM. V dropped 2 bases and J dropped 8; count of bases not matched to a gene: 12. This CDR3 region has 16 residues. The CDR3 region is CASSLIVLQGAEGYTF. CDR3 DNA: TGTGCCAGCAGTTTAATCGTCCTACAGGGGGCAGAAGGCTACACCTTC.

The V call is TRBV6-5, the J call TRBJ2-7; D is perhaps TRBD1 (6 bases). There are 13 residues in the CDR3. Germline assignment: CDR1 MNHEY and CDR2 SVGAGI. Trimming shortened V by 6 bases and J by 5 bases, and 14 bases separated the two germline ends. This CDR3 is CASRPTGDNEQYF. CDR3 in DNA: TGTGCCAGCAGACCCACTGGGGACAACGAGCAGTACTTC.